One sample yielded the 3 T cell receptor beta chains listed below, sequenced in a study of cytomegalovirus exposure and HLA in healthy donors. Primers: 60 Vbeta forward and 13 Jbeta reverse. TCRdb's copy holds only in-frame clones and misses some; the assay was immunoSEQ multiplex PCR. The table has 150,000 to 200,000 clones, 70% to 80% seen once; the top ten hold about 2.1%. Sequencing input: PBMCs. The receptors shown here come from a woman aged 30 to 39 in good health and CMV-seropositive.

This chain uses TRBV6-5 with TRBJ2-3; 7 nucleotides line up with TRBD2. V lost 5 bases to trimming and J lost 6 bases; unmatched junction nucleotides: 5. The CDR3 totals 13 residues. Germline V lookup: CDR1 MNHEY, CDR2 SVGAGI. Written as DNA, the CDR3 is TGTGCCAGCAGTCTTGGACTAGACGATACGCAGTATTTT. This translates into CASSLGLDDTQYF.

CDR3 bases: TGTGCCAGCAGCTGGACAGGGCATAGCAATCAGCCCCAGCATTTT. It translates to CASSWTGHSNQPQHF. This chain links TRBV5-5 with TRBJ1-5; TRBD1 matches at 8 bases. J was trimmed by 0 bases and V by 3 bases; bases with no gene match: 2. This CDR3 has 15 amino acids. Germline CDR1 SGHKS, CDR2 YYEKEE (reference sequence).

The sample holds a few counts of this clone. The J gene is TRBJ1-1, the V gene TRBV7-6, with TRBD1 as a possible D gene (6 bases). Germline CDR1 is SGHVS and CDR2 is FNYEAQ. V was cut by 1 base and J by 1 base, with 7 bases left in between. This CDR3 has 14 amino acids. Here the CDR3 reads CASSLDRENTEAFF. In DNA form, the CDR3 reads TGTGCCAGCAGCTTAGACAGGGAGAACACTGAAGCTTTCTTT.